This TCR beta chain was profiled in a study of blood T cells in healthy people across ages (dated by TCRdb to between 2015 and 2017). Background on the whole study: In model experiments, template switching captured about one uniquely barcoded TCR beta cDNA molecule for every two T cells. The study analyzed two additional independent replicas of 1 million unique cDNA reads from the same blood draw for two donors, one aged 18 to 29 and one aged 80 or older. Age-related changes in TCR beta repertoire diversity were measured in the study by deep sequencing normalized with unique cDNA molecular identifiers. The donors were divided into four age groups: young (average about 16 years), middle-aged (approximately 41), aged (around 67) and long-lived (about 80). Donors of different ages were randomly distributed across sequencing lanes to avoid experimental bias. Beyond this particular receptor, the publication reports: Observed TCR beta diversity per million T cells fell roughly linearly with age, and a significant reduction was already apparent by age around 44. Observed TCR beta diversity correlated strongly with the percentage of naive T cells measured by flow cytometry. The long-lived group showed more naive CD4+ T cells, fewer expanded clones and increased TCR diversity than the aged group, suggesting age selection. Donor CMV infection status was unknown, potentially confounding age-related changes in expanded clonotypes. Estimates of total diversity from one million sequenced T cells were regarded as lower bounds and underestimates. Bulk unsorted PBMC profiling prevented conclusive comparison of naive and antigen-experienced compartments.

A distance of 10 bases separates the germline ends of V and J, which lose 3 bases and 2 bases respectively. The CDR3 measures 13 amino acids from cysteine to phenylalanine. Of the read, only the CDR3 DNA is kept; its 39 bases are in frame from base 1. CDR1 is given as SQVTM and CDR2 as ANQGSEA, both from the germline V gene. Systemically healthy Caucasian individuals from Russia, approximately 39 in total and aged about 6 to 100 years, were included as donors. Each donor gave roughly 9 milliliters of peripheral blood, drawn into EDTA-treated Vacutainer tubes. Ficoll-Paque density-gradient centrifugation was used to isolate PBMCs, with at least 7 million obtained per sample. Total RNA, at least 5 micrograms per sample, was extracted from PBMCs with Trizol reagent. The percentages of naive CD45RAhigh/CD27high T cells were determined by flow cytometry on a PBMC aliquot from every donor. At least ten counts were recorded for this clonotype. The antigen it binds to is not known. Base qualities are not recorded, but no much larger clone differs from it by a single base.

The method was 5' RACE. Sequencer: Illumina HiSeq 2500. A second PCR of about 7 to 12 cycles was performed with a sample-barcoded 5' primer and a J-beta primer mix. A template-switch 5' adaptor carrying 12 random nucleotides introduced a unique molecular identifier onto each TCR beta cDNA molecule. Each sample yielded at least 2.5 million CDR3-containing paired-end reads. The Mint cDNA synthesis kit, primed by a TRBC-specific oligonucleotide, was used to synthesize first-strand cDNA from all RNA. Following uracil-DNA glycosylase treatment, a first 18-cycle PCR with universal primers M1SS and BC2_uni_R was performed on all cDNA. The authors' pipeline ran thus. Each sample was normalized by randomly selecting 1 million high-quality reads, each carrying a distinct molecular identifier. Instead of being binned into consensus sequences, reads that shared molecular identifiers were thrown out. MiTCR, set to a Q25 quality threshold and the strictest error-elimination algorithm, was used for CDR3 identification, clonotype clustering and error correction. A nonparametric unseen species model with Euler transformation was used to estimate a lower bound on total TCR beta diversity. TCRdb reprocessing: public reads trimmed at Q25 with fastp, clones called with MiXCR, in-frame beta chains kept. All rows with the same CDR3 protein become a single entry with the most common DNA and genes. The V and J calls, along with clone size, are taken from TCRdb and not from the paper's own processing. The sample has 1,300,000 or so distinct CDR3 sequences on record, around 59% of them singletons. 6.5% to 8.5% of the sample rests with the top ten.

Sequencing was done on a sample of blood. The chain is assembled from TRBV29-1 and TRBJ2-5; a tentative D call is TRBD2 (7 bases match). The TCR was taken from a man between 18 and 35 years old in good health. Here is the DNA: TGCAGCGTTGATGCGGGGGCTCAAGAGACCCAGTACTTC. It translates as CSVDAGAQETQYF.